This T cell receptor (beta chain) was documented in a study of cytotoxic CD8 clonotypes in ibrutinib-treated CLL. Study overall: There were, on average, about 260,000 productive templates and 94,082 productive rearrangements per sample.

General observations from the study: Baseline clonality, above age-matched healthy donor levels, tracked circulating CD8+ T-cell counts.

TCRdb keeps only in-frame clones here, not all; method: immunoSEQ multiplex PCR. The sample consists of some 290,000 clones, just under 80% of them appearing once. This clone came up once. Its antigen is still unknown. This CDR3 has 17 amino acids. V lost 4 bases to trimming and J lost 7 bases, with 26 bases between them. CDR1 and CDR2 (germline): MGHDK, SYGVNS. The sequences come from PBMCs, collected before ibrutinib treatment. This chain links TRBV25-1 with TRBJ2-7; D could derive from TRBD1 or TRBD2 (5 bases each). This receptor was taken from a human donor with chronic lymphocytic leukemia. This CDR3 is CASSGGLVELTTSEQYF. The CDR3 DNA reads TGTGCCAGCAGTGGGGGGTTGGTCGAGCTCACGACATCGGAGCAGTACTTC.